Below, 25 T cell receptor beta chains from the same sample are listed, as sequenced in a study of T cells in Graves' hyperthyroidism and ophthalmopathy. From RNA transcripts, TCR beta CDR3 regions were amplified. HTBI primers were employed in a first-round RT-PCR of the TCR CDR3. TCRdb passed the multiplex PCR reads through MiXCR, listing each CDR3 protein once. The sample includes about half a million distinct CDR3 sequences, about 20% seen only once; the top ten take over 45%. The specimen was blood. All receptors derive from a man aged 40-49 years with Graves' ophthalmopathy.

The V and J genes are TRBV11-2 and TRBJ2-7; D gene uncertain. Trimming removed 5 bases from V and 3 bases from J, with 11 bases in between. The CDR3 sequence is 13 residues long. Germline values: CDR1 SGHAT, CDR2 FQNNGV. The CDR3 protein is CASSPSPRYEQYF. The CDR3 DNA follows: TGTGCCAGCAGCCCTTCCCCACGCTACGAGCAGTACTTC.

Many counts were recorded for this clonotype. The V gene is TRBV7-6, the J gene TRBJ2-5, with a weak D call TRBD2 (6 bases). The CDR3 contains 17 residues. The V end lost 6 bases, the J end lost 5 bases, and 25 bases lay between the germline ends. CDR1 and CDR2 from the germline V gene are SGHVS and FNYEAQ. The CDR3 DNA reads as TGTGCCAGCAGTTCTTGGACGGAGGGGACGCCCGTGGAGACCCAGTACTTC. Protein sequence: CASSSWTEGTPVETQYF. Together with reference TRBV7-6 and TRBJ2-5, the CDR3 gives the full variable domain: GAGVSQSPRYKVTKRGQDVALRCDPISGHVSLYWYRQALGQGPEFLTYFNYEAQQDKSGLPNDRFSAERPEGSISTLTIQRTEQRDSAMYRCASSSWTEGTPVETQYFGPGTRLLVL.

CDR3 nucleotides: TGCAGTGCTAGTTTAGGGACAGGGGGTCGTGAGCAGTACTTC. It translates to CSASLGTGGREQYF. The rearrangement joins TRBV20-1 to TRBJ2-7; 11 positions match TRBD1. The germline V gene encodes CDR1 DFQATT and CDR2 SNEGSKA (reference sequence). With V trimmed by 3 bases and J by 7 bases, 8 bases remained unmatched. The CDR3 has 14 residues.

This clonotype has ten or more counts. The chain is built from TRBV7-2 and TRBJ1-2, with D possibly being TRBD1 (6 bases). CDR1 SGHTA and CDR2 FQGNSA come from the germline V gene. CDR3 size: 14 residues. V dropped 4 bases and J dropped 8 bases, with 17 bases sitting between them. The CDR3 nucleotides read TGTGCCAGCAGCTCCCAATCAGGGGTATGGGGCTACACCTTC. This sequence encodes CASSSQSGVWGYTF.

This chain connects TRBV9 to TRBJ2-1, with D uncertain. Germline V gives CDR1 SGDLS, CDR2 YYNGEE. V gave up 3 bases and J gave up 6 bases, with 10 bases separating them. The CDR3 is made up of 13 amino acids. CDR3 DNA sequence: TGTGCCAGCAGCGGGACCGACTCCAATGAGCAGTTCTTC. Protein product: CASSGTDSNEQFF.

This chain uses TRBV30 with TRBJ2-7, with D perhaps TRBD1 or TRBD2 (5 bases each). V dropped 3 bases and J dropped 1 base, with 16 bases sitting between them. The CDR3 runs 15 residues. Germline V CDR1 and CDR2: GTSNPN, SVGIG (reference sequence). The CDR3 sequence is CAWRMSVGRSYEQYF. The CDR3 region has the DNA TGTGCCTGGAGAATGTCGGTGGGACGTTCCTACGAGCAGTACTTC.

This clonotype was picked up many times. This chain uses TRBV28 with TRBJ2-2; D gene ambiguous. The length of the CDR3 is 15 residues. Germline assignment: CDR1 MDHEN and CDR2 SYDVKM. Deletions cut 3 bases from V and 1 base from J, with 9 bases between. In DNA form, the CDR3 reads TGTGCCAGCAGTTTGAGGACCTTGAACACCGGGGAGCTGTTTTTT. Translated, it gives CASSLRTLNTGELFF.

This chain joins TRBV4-1 and TRBJ2-7; D is ambiguous. Looked up from germline, CDR1 is MGHRA and CDR2 is YSYEKL. The V and J ends lost 0 bases and 2 bases respectively, with 5 bases between them. The CDR3 consists of 13 residues. CDR3 nucleotides: TGCGCCAGCAGCCAAGAGAAAACCTACGAGCAGTACTTC. Amino acids: CASSQEKTYEQYF.

This chain connects TRBV10-3 to TRBJ2-7, with D possibly being TRBD1 or TRBD2 (5 bases each). The CDR3 extends over 13 amino acids. V lost 6 bases and J lost 0, with 9 bases in between. The germline CDR1 and CDR2 sequences are ENHRY and SYGVKD. The CDR3 sequence is CAISRDDSYEQYF. CDR3 in DNA: TGTGCCATCAGCCGGGACGACTCCTACGAGCAGTACTTC.

V usage is TRBV4-1 and J usage is TRBJ1-2; possible D gene TRBD1, 5 bases. V shed 6 bases and J shed 4 bases, with 21 bases lying between them. Germline V gene lookup returns CDR1 MGHRA and CDR2 YSYEKL. CDR3 size: 16 residues. CDR3 coding DNA: TGCGCCAGCAGGTCTATCAGGGACCCCCTCTTCTATGGCTACACCTTC. It encodes CASRSIRDPLFYGYTF.

The chain is built from TRBV7-3 and TRBJ2-7, with TRBD2 as a possible D gene (5 bases). The CDR3 has 14 residues. Germline CDR1 and CDR2: SGHTA and FQGTGA. The V end lost 2 bases, the J end lost 6 bases, and 14 bases lay between the germline ends. CDR3 protein: CASSLDPGTSEQYF. CDR3 nucleotides: TGTGCCAGCAGCTTAGACCCGGGAACTTCCGAGCAGTACTTC.

Only a few counts were recorded for this clonotype. The V call is TRBV10-3, the J call TRBJ2-7; D not resolved. Trimming pared 7 bases from V and 5 bases from J, leaving 15 bases between. CDR1 and CDR2 (germline): ENHRY, SYGVKD. CDR3 length equals 13 residues. The CDR3 loop is CAIKTSRLDEQYF. The CDR3 region has the DNA TGTGCCATCAAAACCTCCAGGTTAGACGAGCAGTACTTC.

This clonotype was seen a few times. J is TRBJ1-3 and V is TRBV12-3 or TRBV12-4; tentatively, D is TRBD1 (5 bases). The CDR3 is made up of 13 amino acids. V lost 8 bases, J lost 2 bases, and 10 bases lay in between. This CDR3 is CASQPGTGNTIYF. The CDR3 DNA is TGTGCCAGCCAGCCAGGGACTGGAAACACCATATATTTT.

The chain uses TRBV11-2 and TRBJ2-4; 8 nucleotides line up with TRBD1. The CDR3 is 13 amino acids. The V gene end was trimmed by 0 bases and the J gene end by 10 bases; junction bases not matched to a gene: 2. Per the germline V gene, CDR1 is SGHAT and CDR2 is FQNNGV. The CDR3 here is CASSLETGEIQYF. In DNA form, the CDR3 reads TGTGCCAGCAGCTTAGAGACAGGGGAGATTCAGTACTTC. Full variable domain (missing parts from reference TRBV11-2 and TRBJ2-4): EAGVAQSPRYKIIEKRQSVAFWCNPISGHATLYWYQQILGQGPKLLIQFQNNGVVDDSQLPKDRFSAERLKGVDSTLKIQPAKLEDSAVYLCASSLETGEIQYFGAGTRLSVL.

This clonotype has ten or more counts. The V gene is TRBV2, the J gene TRBJ2-1; tentative D call: TRBD1 (6 bases). The CDR3 has 15 amino acids. Trimming removed 5 bases at V and 0 bases at J, with 11 bases between. Per germline, CDR1 SNHLY and CDR2 FYNNEI. CDR3 residues: CASSIGTPSYNEQFF. CDR3 coding DNA: TGTGCCAGCAGTATTGGGACACCCTCCTACAATGAGCAGTTCTTC.

This clonotype showed up just a few times. The V gene is TRBV15, the J gene TRBJ2-3; the D call may be TRBD1 or TRBD2 (6 bases each). CDR3 length equals 17 residues. Trimming pared 0 bases from V and 3 bases from J, leaving 16 bases between. The germline V gene encodes CDR1 LNHNV and CDR2 YYDKDF (reference sequence). CDR3 sequence reads: CATSRDSSGGRTDTQYF. Here the CDR3 DNA reads TGTGCCACCAGCAGAGACTCCTCCGGGGGCAGGACAGATACGCAGTATTTT.

Here the CDR3 DNA reads TGTGCCAGCAAATCGCCGGGACCGCCGGAAAATGAGCAGTTCTTC. It yields the protein CASKSPGPPENEQFF. The chain couples TRBV19 to TRBJ2-1; D tentatively reads TRBD1 or TRBD2 (5 bases each). The CDR3 totals 15 residues. V shed 9 bases and J shed 7 bases, with 22 bases lying between them. From germline, CDR1 is LNHDA and CDR2 SQIVND (reference sequence).

This clonotype was recorded only once. The V call is TRBV12-5, the J call TRBJ1-3; no clear D. CDR3 size: 15 residues. V was pared by 3 bases and J by 0 bases, with 9 bases between. Germline V gene sequence: CDR1 LGHNT, CDR2 FRNRAP. The chain's CDR3 is CASGFGVTSGNTIYF. DNA of the CDR3: TGTGCTAGTGGTTTTGGGGTAACCTCTGGAAACACCATATATTTT.

This clonotype occurred a few times. The rearrangement links TRBV3-1 to TRBJ2-1; perhaps TRBD2 as D (5 bases). The CDR3 extends over 15 amino acids. Germline values: CDR1 LGHDT, CDR2 YNNKEL (reference sequence). Deletions cut 8 bases from V and 6 bases from J, with 20 bases between. The CDR3 sequence is CASGRNIGVPNEQFF. As DNA, the CDR3 is TGTGCCAGCGGCCGAAACATCGGGGTCCCCAATGAGCAGTTCTTC.

At least ten counts were recorded for this clonotype. This chain uses TRBV3-1 with TRBJ2-1; 12 positions agree with TRBD2. This CDR3 is built from 18 residues. V dropped 8 bases and J dropped 9; count of bases not matched to a gene: 20. The germline gives CDR1 LGHDT, CDR2 YNNKEL (reference sequence). CDR3 DNA sequence: TGTGCCAGCTCAACCACACTAGCGGGAGGTAACACTAGAAGTGAGCAGTTCTTC. The encoded protein is CASSTTLAGGNTRSEQFF.

This clonotype occurred many times. This rearrangement joins TRBV18 to TRBJ2-1; D perhaps matches TRBD2 (6 bases). V lost 2 bases and J 9 bases, leaving 14 bases between the germline ends. CDR1 KGHSH and CDR2 LQKENI come from the germline V gene. CDR3 size: 14 residues. In DNA form, the CDR3 reads TGTGCCAGCTCACCAGGGGCGGGGAGCGGTGAGCAGTTCTTC. Its translation: CASSPGAGSGEQFF.

The sample holds a few counts of this clonotype. V is TRBV5-1 and J is TRBJ1-2; 7 bases match TRBD1. The germline gives CDR1 SGHRS, CDR2 YFSETQ. This CDR3 comprises 14 residues. The ends lost 4 bases at V and 3 bases at J; junction bases unmatched: 6. The CDR3 protein is CASSGTATDYGYTF. As DNA, the CDR3 is TGCGCCAGCAGCGGGACAGCAACGGACTATGGCTACACCTTC.

This clonotype was picked up many times. The chain combines TRBV10-3 with TRBJ2-3; TRBD2 is a possible D gene (5 bases). This CDR3 spans 14 amino acids. From germline, CDR1 is ENHRY and CDR2 SYGVKD. V gave up 3 bases and J gave up 4 bases, with 11 bases separating them. CDR3: CAISDLAGADTQYF. CDR3 DNA: TGTGCCATCAGTGATCTAGCAGGCGCAGATACGCAGTATTTT.

There are many counts of this clonotype. This chain connects TRBV28 to TRBJ1-1, with TRBD1 matching over 7 bases. Trimming took 1 base from V and 11 from J; bases not matched to a gene: 4. CDR1 is MDHEN and CDR2 is SYDVKM in the germline V gene. The CDR3 runs 12 residues. The CDR3 DNA follows: TGTGCCAGCAGTTTATCCTCGGGACAGGCTTTCTTT. Its protein is CASSLSSGQAFF.

The table lists this clonotype with many counts. The chain is built from TRBV12-5 and TRBJ2-7, with D uncertain. The CDR3 has 11 amino acids. The germline CDR1 and CDR2 sequences are LGHNT and FRNRAP. Trimming removed 6 bases at V and 3 bases at J, with 6 bases between. The CDR3 region is CASGPNYEQYF. The CDR3 DNA sequence: TGTGCTAGTGGCCCCAACTACGAGCAGTACTTC.